These T cell receptor beta chains were read from a single sample in a study of human T cells and chemical hapten exposure. One entry per CDR3 protein results from TCRdb running MiXCR on the RACE reads. This sample yields 300,000 to 400,000 distinct CDR3 sequences, of which 5.1% are seen a single time; 2.6% belongs to the top ten. The sequences come from whole blood, collected in connection with sensitization to the hapten diphenylcyclopropenone (DPC). These receptors came from a woman aged 45-59 years with alopecia areata. Some clones in this sample may be carry-over from other donors' samples. The CDR3 runs from the conserved cysteine through the conserved F or W. The order of the fields is V gene, J gene, clone size, D gene, CDR3 length, CDR3 DNA, CDR3 protein. D genes are given only for firm matches. Part of the rows lack a size; the others show once, few, many or a class for expanded clones.

>TRBV3-1|TRBJ2-5|many|TRBD2|16
TGTGCCAGCAGCCAAGGGGCTGGCGGGGGGGGCAAGACCCAGTACTTC
CASSQGAGGGGKTQYF
>TRBV7-2|TRBJ1-1|many|TRBD1|14
TGTGCCAGCAGCTTACAGACAGGGCCCTATGAAGCTTTCTTT
CASSLQTGPYEAFF
>TRBV6-2/TRBV6-3|TRBJ2-1|many|.|13
TGTGCCAGCAGTGACTGGGATTACAATGAGCAGTTCTTC
CASSDWDYNEQFF
>TRBV20-1|TRBJ1-1|many|.|11
TGCAGTGCTAGAGAAGGCATCGAAGCTTTCTTT
CSAREGIEAFF
>TRBV7-2|TRBJ2-1|many|TRBD2|16
TGTGCCAGCAGCCCCACTAGCGGGAGGGCCTACGGAGAGCAGTTCTTC
CASSPTSGRAYGEQFF
>TRBV10-3|TRBJ2-7|many|.|16
TGTGCCATCAGAAATAAGGGAGGTTTCGACCCCCACGAGCAGTACTTC
CAIRNKGGFDPHEQYF
>TRBV27|TRBJ1-2|.|TRBD1|13
TGTGCCAGCAGGCTGGGACAGAACTATGGCTACACCTTC
CASRLGQNYGYTF
>TRBV4-1|TRBJ1-5|few|.|15
TGCGCCAGCAGCCGAGTCGGACAGCGAGGTCAGCCCCAGCATTTT
CASSRVGQRGQPQHF
>TRBV7-2|TRBJ1-6|many|.|13
TGTGCCAGCAGCTTAGAGATGGATTCACCCCTCCACTTT
CASSLEMDSPLHF
>TRBV28|TRBJ2-2|many|TRBD2|14
TGTGCCAGCCGACTAGCGGGAGGTCGGGGGGAGCTGTTTTTT
CASRLAGGRGELFF
>TRBV7-9|TRBJ2-5|few|.|15
TGTGCCAGCAGCCGGGGATGGGACGGTGAAGAGACCCAGTACTTC
CASSRGWDGEETQYF
>TRBV4-2|TRBJ2-7|many|.|16
TGTGCCAGCAGCCAGTCGGCCGGGGCCCCCTCCTACGAGCAGTACTTC
CASSQSAGAPSYEQYF
>TRBV21-1|TRBJ2-4|many|.|15
TGTGCCAGCAGCAAAGAGGAGGGGGCCAAAAACATTCAGTACTTC
CASSKEEGAKNIQYF
>TRBV3-1|TRBJ2-1|many|.|13
TGTGCCAGCAGCCAAGCCGAGGGCCATGAGCAGTTCTTC
CASSQAEGHEQFF
>TRBV6-2/TRBV6-3|TRBJ2-7|.|TRBD2|15
TGTGCCAGCAGTTACATTCTAGCGGGAGTTGAGGAGCAGTACTTC
CASSYILAGVEEQYF